A selection of T cell receptor beta chains follows, all from one sample in a study of cytomegalovirus exposure and HLA in healthy donors. The assay was immunoSEQ multiplex PCR, and TCRdb's table has in-frame clones only and misses some. The repertoire consists of 100,000 to 150,000 clones, with 85% to 95% occurring once and the leading ten covering 1% to 1.5%. Sequenced: PBMCs. The receptors originated from a woman younger than 35 in good health and CMV-seronegative. Each CDR3 is given with its conserved first and last residue. A D gene is named only where the DNA matches it firmly. Clone sizes are given selectively: once, few, many, or a class where the clone is expanded.

.	TRBV4-1	TRBJ2-1	TRBD2	CASSQDMSGSSYNEQFF	TGCGCCAGCAGCCAAGATATGAGCGGGAGCTCCTACAATGAGCAGTTCTTC
.	TRBV7-6	TRBJ2-1	TRBD1	CASSVDRGQQFF	TGTGCCAGCAGCGTGGACAGGGGACAGCAGTTCTTC
.	TRBV30	TRBJ2-2	.	CAWSTGSTGELFF	TGTGCCTGGTCCACAGGATCCACCGGGGAGCTGTTTTTT
.	TRBV5-5	TRBJ2-7	TRBD1	CASSLGRTGGYEQYF	TGTGCCAGCAGCTTGGGGCGGACAGGGGGCTACGAGCAGTACTTC
.	TRBV7-9	TRBJ1-2	.	CASSSTARGYGYTF	TGTGCCAGCAGCTCAACCGCAAGGGGCTATGGCTACACCTTC
.	TRBV11-3	TRBJ2-1	TRBD2	CASSRGNSGSKYNEQFF	TGTGCCAGCAGCCGAGGCAATAGCGGGAGCAAGTACAATGAGCAGTTCTTC
once	TRBV5-1	TRBJ2-7	TRBD1	CASSSTTGTGVYEQYF	TGCGCCAGCAGCTCAACCACCGGGACAGGGGTCTACGAGCAGTACTTC
.	TRBV9	TRBJ2-7	TRBD2	CASSPRGNSGSYEQYF	TGTGCCAGCAGCCCCCGCGGTAATAGCGGGAGTTACGAGCAGTACTTC
.	TRBV6-1	TRBJ1-1	.	CASSEVGPDAFF	TGTGCCAGCAGTGAAGTGGGCCCTGACGCTTTCTTT
.	TRBV9	TRBJ2-1	.	CASSVGGSRTIYNEQFF	TGTGCCAGCAGCGTAGGAGGTTCCCGAACTATTTACAATGAGCAGTTCTTC
.	TRBV7-9	TRBJ2-3	TRBD2	CASSSGLDTDTQYF	TGTGCCAGCAGCTCGGGACTAGACACAGATACGCAGTATTTT
once	TRBV28	TRBJ2-7	.	CASSRERVIYEQYF	TGTGCCAGCAGTCGGGAGAGGGTTATCTACGAGCAGTACTTC
.	TRBV6-5	TRBJ2-7	.	CASSYGLDTYEQYF	TGTGCCAGCAGTTACGGTCTGGACACCTACGAGCAGTACTTC
.	TRBV19	TRBJ2-5	.	CASSSDILEETQYF	TGTGCCAGTAGTAGCGACATACTGGAAGAGACCCAGTACTTC
.	TRBV30	TRBJ1-6	.	CAWRISGLGSPLHF	TGTGCCTGGAGAATCTCAGGGCTTGGTTCACCCCTCCACTTT
.	TRBV19	TRBJ1-2	TRBD1	CASSVMTGEGNYGYTF	TGTGCCAGTAGTGTGATGACAGGGGAGGGAAACTATGGCTACACCTTC
.	TRBV28	TRBJ2-7	.	CASRRLRAGYEQYF	TGTGCCAGCAGGAGGTTGAGGGCGGGTTACGAGCAGTACTTC
.	TRBV2	TRBJ2-5	.	CASTRGQETQYF	TGTGCCAGCACGCGGGGACAAGAGACCCAGTACTTC
.	TRBV25-1	TRBJ2-3	.	CASSDRGQDVTDTQYF	TGTGCCAGCAGTGACCGAGGGCAGGATGTAACAGATACGCAGTATTTT
.	TRBV7-3	TRBJ1-2	.	CASSSGSNYGYTF	TGTGCCAGCAGCTCCGGGAGCAACTATGGCTACACCTTC
.	TRBV27	TRBJ2-3	.	CASSIEVGSTQYF	TGTGCCAGCAGTATTGAGGTAGGAAGTACGCAGTATTTT
once	TRBV9	TRBJ2-7	TRBD2	CASSVGTSGGLKDEQYF	TGTGCCAGCAGCGTAGGGACTAGCGGGGGGTTGAAAGACGAGCAGTACTTC
.	TRBV10-3	TRBJ2-1	.	CAISEPGTYNEQFF	TGTGCCATCAGCGAGCCAGGGACCTACAATGAGCAGTTCTTC
.	TRBV7-2	TRBJ1-1	.	CASSLGGRYTEAFF	TGTGCCAGCAGCTTAGGGGGCAGATACACTGAAGCTTTCTTT
.	TRBV19	TRBJ2-5	TRBD2	CASSIPGGQIQYF	TGTGCCAGTAGTATACCGGGGGGGCAGATCCAGTACTTC
.	TRBV28	TRBJ1-2	TRBD1	CASRLTGGAEGYTF	TGTGCCAGCAGACTGACAGGGGGCGCGGAGGGCTACACCTTC
few	TRBV10-1	TRBJ1-6	.	CASSEDRNSPLHF	TGCGCCAGCAGTGAGGATCGGAATTCACCCCTCCACTTT
.	TRBV9	TRBJ2-3	.	CASSGSLTSTDTQYF	TGTGCCAGCAGCGGTAGCCTAACAAGCACAGATACGCAGTATTTT
once	TRBV6-5	TRBJ1-6	TRBD1	CASSYRDRGSPLHF	TGTGCCAGCAGTTACCGGGACAGGGGTTCACCCCTCCACTTT
.	TRBV6-5	TRBJ1-3	.	CASSYNFVSGNTIYF	TGTGCCAGCAGTTACAATTTCGTCTCTGGAAACACCATATATTTT
.	TRBV7-9	TRBJ2-5	.	CASSTDATLQETQYF	TGTGCCAGCAGCACAGACGCAACACTTCAAGAGACCCAGTACTTC
few	TRBV5-1	TRBJ2-1	TRBD2	CASSLSLAGGNNEQFF	TGCGCCAGCAGCTTGTCGCTAGCGGGAGGAAACAATGAGCAGTTCTTC
once	TRBV28	TRBJ1-1	TRBD1	CASSLFNRGGVEAFF	TGTGCCAGCAGTTTATTTAACAGGGGGGGAGTTGAAGCTTTCTTT
.	TRBV25-1	TRBJ2-1	.	CASSSESSYNEQFF	TGTGCCAGCTCCTCGGAGAGCTCCTACAATGAGCAGTTCTTC
.	TRBV5-6	TRBJ2-7	.	CASSFIRGASYEQYF	TGTGCCAGCAGCTTTATCCGCGGGGCCTCCTACGAGCAGTACTTC
.	TRBV2	TRBJ1-4	.	CASRPQGIGEKLFF	TGTGCCAGCAGACCACAGGGTATTGGGGAAAAACTGTTTTTT
.	TRBV5-1	TRBJ2-2	.	CASSLPAGNTGELFF	TGCGCCAGCAGCTTGCCCGCCGGGAACACCGGGGAGCTGTTTTTT
.	TRBV4-1	TRBJ1-5	TRBD1	CASSSRQGDQPQHF	TGCGCCAGCAGCTCCCGACAGGGGGATCAGCCCCAGCATTTT
.	TRBV7-3	TRBJ1-1	.	CASSLQGENTEAFF	TGTGCCAGCAGCTTACAGGGTGAGAACACTGAAGCTTTCTTT
.	TRBV4-1	TRBJ2-2	TRBD2	CASSLTSGYGELFF	TGCGCCAGCAGCCTTACTAGCGGGTACGGGGAGCTGTTTTTT
.	TRBV11-2	TRBJ2-7	.	CASSLDPGVPVYEQYF	TGTGCCAGCAGCTTAGATCCGGGAGTACCGGTCTACGAGCAGTACTTC
.	TRBV27	TRBJ2-1	TRBD2	CASSLDWRELGEQFF	TGTGCCAGCAGTTTAGATTGGCGGGAGTTGGGTGAGCAGTTCTTC
.	TRBV11-1	TRBJ2-7	.	CASSLDSLAVNSYEQYF	TGTGCCAGCAGCTTAGACAGTTTGGCTGTTAATTCCTACGAGCAGTACTTC
.	TRBV6-6	TRBJ1-5	TRBD1	CASSYSGTANQPQHF	TGTGCCAGCAGTTACTCGGGGACAGCCAATCAGCCCCAGCATTTT
.	TRBV6-5	TRBJ2-7	.	CASSYLNEQYF	TGTGCCAGCAGTTACTTAAACGAGCAGTACTTC
.	TRBV7-9	TRBJ2-7	.	CASSPTPGKNPYEQYF	TGTGCCAGCAGCCCCACCCCAGGGAAAAATCCCTACGAGCAGTACTTC
once	TRBV28	TRBJ2-1	.	CASGPGGWYNEQFF	TGTGCCAGCGGGCCTGGGGGGTGGTACAATGAGCAGTTCTTC
.	TRBV6-1	TRBJ1-1	.	CASSDPIGIGTEAFF	TGTGCCAGCAGTGATCCTATTGGTATTGGCACTGAAGCTTTCTTT
.	TRBV5-4	TRBJ1-5	.	CASSLDRQVNQPQHF	TGTGCCAGCAGCTTGGATCGACAGGTTAATCAGCCCCAGCATTTT